Sequencing of this TCR beta chain was carried out in a study of response to subunit inactivated influenza vaccine. Study-wide findings and caveats: Authors suggested seasonal influenza vaccinations each recruit few new T cells.

The J segment lost 6 bases and the V segment lost 6 bases, leaving 9 bases of the junction unmatched. The CDR3 runs 14 residues. From germline, CDR1 is DFQATT and CDR2 SNEGSKA (reference sequence). This clonotype was observed a few times. The antigen is undetermined. A single record per CDR3 protein comes from TCRdb applying MiXCR to the RT-PCR reads. The sample records about 570,000 distinct CDR3 sequences, around 11% being singletons. Separately, the same data were catalogued under a study of T cells expressing NK-cell markers. That report notes: TCR beta libraries carry UMIs added by 5'RACE template switching. It was from sorted CD3+CD56+NKG2C+, CD3+CD56+NKG2C- and CD3+CD56-NKG2C+ T cells that TCR beta repertoires came. The sequencing cohort of eight donors included seven HCMV-seropositive individuals and one seronegative individual. Top CD8+ clonotypes included the dominant CD3+CD56+NKG2C+ clonotypes in a handful of donors.

This receptor was obtained from a man aged 45-65 years who received an inactivated influenza vaccine. Here the sequenced sample was PBMCs from blood, taken on the day of vaccination. This chain joins TRBV20-1 and TRBJ2-3; 10 nucleotides agree with TRBD2. CDR3 protein: CSAPLAGWGDTQYF. CDR3 DNA sequence: TGCAGTGCCCCACTAGCGGGGTGGGGTGATACGCAGTATTTT.